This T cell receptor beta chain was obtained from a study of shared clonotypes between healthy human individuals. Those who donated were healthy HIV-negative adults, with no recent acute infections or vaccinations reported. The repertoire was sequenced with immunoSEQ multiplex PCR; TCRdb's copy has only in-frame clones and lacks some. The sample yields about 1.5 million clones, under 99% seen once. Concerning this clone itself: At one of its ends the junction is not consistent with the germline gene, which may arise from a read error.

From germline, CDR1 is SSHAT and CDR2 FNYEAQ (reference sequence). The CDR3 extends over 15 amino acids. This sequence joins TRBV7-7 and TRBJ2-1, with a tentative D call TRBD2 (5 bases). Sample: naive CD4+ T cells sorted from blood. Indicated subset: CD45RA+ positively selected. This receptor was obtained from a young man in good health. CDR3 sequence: CASSLEADLYNEQFF. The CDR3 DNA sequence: TGTGCTAGCAGCTTAGAAGCGGACCTCTACAATGAGCAGTTCTTC.